The T cell receptor (beta chain) described here comes from a study of human T cells and chemical hapten exposure. Time point described: patch test 2, 6 weeks after DPC sensitization. The sample's treatment: therapeutic diphenylcyclopropenone sensitization with weekly scalp DPC. In TCRdb, the RACE reads were re-called with MiXCR into one record per CDR3 protein. The table includes 70,000 to 90,000 distinct CDR3 sequences, under 11% detected once. Between the trimmed V and J ends, which lost 5 bases and 4 bases, there was a span of 12 bases. CDR1 is SGHTA and CDR2 is FQGNSA in the germline V gene. The CDR3 extends over 13 amino acids.

The source was whole blood, collected in connection with sensitization to the hapten diphenylcyclopropenone (DPC). This rearrangement joins TRBV7-2 to TRBJ2-7; D may be TRBD1 (6 bases). The source is a woman in her 50s with alopecia areata. Some clones in this sample may be carry-over from other donors' samples. CDR3 nucleotides: TGTGCCAGCAGCCCCGGACAGCAGTACGAGCAGTACTTC. Translated: CASSPGQQYEQYF.